These 10 T cell receptor beta chains share one sample of origin, sequenced in a study of vaccination effects on CD4 cells after COVID-19. No antigen has been identified for these receptors. Before any sequencing was done, the ViraFEST assay used viral peptide pools to expand antigen-specific CD4+ T cells. When 10 to 11 days of culture had elapsed, CD4+ T cells were isolated. The vaccine given was either BNT162b2 or mRNA-1273, in two doses. This table comes from immunoSEQ multiplex PCR, and its TCRdb copy is limited to in-frame clones, with some not included. The sample consists of tens of thousands of clones, roughly 79% of them appearing once. This material consisted of CD4+ T cells from PBMCs cultured with SARS-CoV-2 spike peptides, taken after COVID-19 vaccination. The source of these receptors is a human donor who received a COVID-19 vaccine. Some clones in this sample may be carry-over from other donors' samples.

This CDR3 reads CASSLGSRRAGELFF. CDR3 bases: TGTGCCAGCAGCTTAGGCAGTCGGCGGGCCGGGGAGCTGTTTTTT. The chain joins TRBV7-9 to TRBJ2-2; D is perhaps TRBD2 (5 bases). The V gene lost 1 base and the J gene lost 6 bases, with 12 bases spanning the gap. CDR3 size: 15 residues. CDR1 and CDR2 from the germline V gene are SEHNR and FQNEAQ (reference sequence).

The chain carries TRBV5-6 and TRBJ1-1, with D maybe TRBD1 (5 bases). The CDR3 totals 18 residues. V lost 0 bases to trimming and J lost 0 bases, with 18 bases between them. The germline V gene encodes CDR1 SGHDT and CDR2 YYEEEE. The DNA for the CDR3 is TGTGCCAGCAGCTTGGCCATCGGAGGGGCCACTATGAACACTGAAGCTTTCTTT. It translates to CASSLAIGGATMNTEAFF.

This chain connects TRBV19 to TRBJ1-6, with TRBD1 matching over 9 bases. Trimming cost V 2 bases and J 8 bases; bases outside gene matches: 1. The CDR3 consists of 14 residues. Per germline, CDR1 LNHDA and CDR2 SQIVND (reference sequence). DNA of the CDR3: TGTGCCAGTAGTATAACAGGGGGCGATTCACCCCTCCACTTT. Translating gives CASSITGGDSPLHF.

The J gene is TRBJ2-2, the V gene TRBV6-5; 11 bases fit TRBD1. Germline lookup yields CDR1 MNHEY and CDR2 SVGAGI. With V trimmed by 11 bases and J by 7 bases, 6 bases remained unmatched. The CDR3 loop spans 13 amino acids. The CDR3, as DNA: TGTGCCGGGGGACAGGGGGTTGGCGGGGAGCTGTTTTTT. Translated, it gives CAGGQGVGGELFF.

The chain uses TRBV18 and TRBJ2-5; D gene ambiguous. V lost 4 bases to trimming and J lost 4 bases, with 13 bases between them. The CDR3 runs 14 residues. Looked up from germline, CDR1 is KGHSH and CDR2 is LQKENI. The CDR3 reads CASSLTGPGETQYF. The CDR3 nucleotides are TGTGCCAGCTCACTGACCGGGCCCGGAGAGACCCAGTACTTC.

On this clone itself: The same CDR3 can be traced to other DNA sequences in this sample. V gene TRBV29-1 combines with J gene TRBJ1-1, with TRBD1 identical over 9 bases. The CDR3 has 12 residues. V shed 6 bases, J shed 4 bases, and the junction held 3 bases outside the gene matches. The germline V gene encodes CDR1 SQVTM and CDR2 ANQGSEA. CDR3 in amino acids: CSVTTGGTEAFF. As DNA, the CDR3 is TGCAGCGTCACGACAGGGGGCACTGAAGCTTTCTTT.

The CDR3, as DNA: TGTGCCAGCAGCTTAAATTGGGCCTCTGGGGCCAACGTCCTGACTTTC. As protein: CASSLNWASGANVLTF. This chain links TRBV11-2 with TRBJ2-6; no definite D call. CDR3 length: 16 amino acids. Germline CDR1 and CDR2: SGHAT and FQNNGV. V was pared by 2 bases and J by 0 bases, with 8 bases between.

This clone was counted a single time. The rearrangement joins TRBV29-1 to TRBJ2-1; either TRBD1 or TRBD2 may supply D (5 bases each). With 4 bases removed from V and 0 bases from J, the gap between germline ends came to 13 bases. Germline-derived CDR1 and CDR2 are SQVTM and ANQGSEA. This CDR3 spans 15 amino acids. The CDR3 here is CSVVAGASSYNEQFF. CDR3 DNA sequence: TGCAGCGTTGTCGCCGGGGCCAGCTCCTACAATGAGCAGTTCTTC.

CDR3 DNA sequence: TGTGCCAGCTCACCACCGCCTCTGGGAAATGAGCAGTTCTTC. Amino acid sequence: CASSPPPLGNEQFF. The rearrangement links TRBV18 to TRBJ2-1; D gene unclear. CDR1 KGHSH and CDR2 LQKENI come from the germline V gene. Trimming stripped 0 bases from V and 7 bases from J, with 10 bases between. The CDR3 runs 14 residues.

The V gene is TRBV6-2 or TRBV6-3, the J gene TRBJ2-1; D gene unclear. Trimming cost V 2 bases and J 9 bases, with 14 bases left between them. The germline V gene encodes CDR1 MNHEY and CDR2 SVGEGT. This CDR3 is 14 amino acids long. The CDR3 sequence: CASSYAIYTSEQFF. The CDR3 nucleotides read TGTGCCAGCAGTTACGCTATTTATACGAGTGAGCAGTTCTTC.